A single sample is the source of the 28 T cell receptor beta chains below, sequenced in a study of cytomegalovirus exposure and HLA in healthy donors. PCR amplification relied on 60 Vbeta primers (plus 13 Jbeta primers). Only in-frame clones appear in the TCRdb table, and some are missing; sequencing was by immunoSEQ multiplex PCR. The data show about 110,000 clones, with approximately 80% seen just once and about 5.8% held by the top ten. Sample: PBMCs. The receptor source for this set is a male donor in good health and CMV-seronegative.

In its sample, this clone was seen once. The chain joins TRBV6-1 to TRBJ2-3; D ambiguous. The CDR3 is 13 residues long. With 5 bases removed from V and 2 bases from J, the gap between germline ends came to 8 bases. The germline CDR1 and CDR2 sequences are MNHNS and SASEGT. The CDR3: CASSTAYTDTQYF. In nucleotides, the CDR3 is TGTGCCAGCAGTACCGCGTACACAGATACGCAGTATTTT.

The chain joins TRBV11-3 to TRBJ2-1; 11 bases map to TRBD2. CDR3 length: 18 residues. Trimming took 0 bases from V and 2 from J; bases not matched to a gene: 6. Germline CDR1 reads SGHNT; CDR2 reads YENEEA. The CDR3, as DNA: TGTGCCAGCAGCTTAGATGGGACTAGCGGTCCCACCTACAATGAGCAGTTCTTC. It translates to CASSLDGTSGPTYNEQFF.

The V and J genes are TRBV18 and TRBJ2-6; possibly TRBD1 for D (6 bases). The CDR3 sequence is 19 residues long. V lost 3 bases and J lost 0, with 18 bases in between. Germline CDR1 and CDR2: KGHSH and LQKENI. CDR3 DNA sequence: TGTGCCAGCTCACCTACGGCAGGGGCCATCCTCTCTGGGGCCAACGTCCTGACTTTC. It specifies CASSPTAGAILSGANVLTF. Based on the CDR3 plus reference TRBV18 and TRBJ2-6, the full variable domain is NAGVMQNPRHLVRRRGQEARLRCSPMKGHSHVYWYRQLPEEGLKFMVYLQKENIIDESGMPKERFSAEFPKEGPSILRIQQVVRGDSAAYFCASSPTAGAILSGANVLTFGAGSRLTVL.

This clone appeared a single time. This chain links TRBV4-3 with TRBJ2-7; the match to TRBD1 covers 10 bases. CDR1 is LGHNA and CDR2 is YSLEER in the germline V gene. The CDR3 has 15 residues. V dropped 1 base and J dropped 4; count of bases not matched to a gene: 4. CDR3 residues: CASSQGGQGRYEQYF. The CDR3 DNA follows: TGCGCCAGCAGCCAAGGGGGACAGGGGCGATACGAGCAGTACTTC.

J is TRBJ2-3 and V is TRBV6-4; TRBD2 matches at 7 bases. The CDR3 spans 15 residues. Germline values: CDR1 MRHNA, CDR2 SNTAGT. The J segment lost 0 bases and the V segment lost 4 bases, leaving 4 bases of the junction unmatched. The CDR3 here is CASSVSRGSTDTQYF. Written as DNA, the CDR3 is TGTGCCAGCAGTGTGTCGCGGGGGAGCACAGATACGCAGTATTTT.

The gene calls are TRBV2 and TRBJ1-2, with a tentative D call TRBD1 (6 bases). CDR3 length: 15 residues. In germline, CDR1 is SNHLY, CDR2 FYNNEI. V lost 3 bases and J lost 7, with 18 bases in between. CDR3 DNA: TGTGCCAGCAGTGAGGGGCGGGGGGCCCTTGGTGGCTACACCTTC. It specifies CASSEGRGALGGYTF.

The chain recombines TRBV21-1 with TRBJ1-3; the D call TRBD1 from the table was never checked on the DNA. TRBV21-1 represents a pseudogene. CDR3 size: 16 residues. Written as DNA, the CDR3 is TGTGCCAGCAGCCCCCGTCGGTGGGACAGGGAAAACACCATATATTTT. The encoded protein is CASSPRRWDRENTIYF.

CDR3 region: CASTIEREGTGELFF. DNA for the CDR3: TGTGCCAGTACCATAGAGCGGGAAGGCACCGGGGAGCTGTTTTTT. The V gene is TRBV19, the J gene TRBJ2-2; 7 positions agree with TRBD2. The CDR3 length is 15 residues. J was trimmed by 4 bases and V by 7 bases; bases with no gene match: 9. Germline V gene sequence: CDR1 LNHDA, CDR2 SQIVND (reference sequence).

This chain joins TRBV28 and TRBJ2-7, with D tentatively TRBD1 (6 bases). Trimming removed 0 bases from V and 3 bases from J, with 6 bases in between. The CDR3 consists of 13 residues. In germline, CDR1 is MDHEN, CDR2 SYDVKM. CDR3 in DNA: TGTGCCAGCAGTTTATGGGACAGCTACGAGCAGTACTTC. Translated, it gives CASSLWDSYEQYF. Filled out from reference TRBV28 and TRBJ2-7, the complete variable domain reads DVKVTQSSRYLVKRTGEKVFLECVQDMDHENMFWYRQDPGLGLRLIYFSYDVKMKEKGDIPEGYSVSREKKERFSLILESASTNQTSMYLCASSLWDSYEQYFGPGTRLTVT.

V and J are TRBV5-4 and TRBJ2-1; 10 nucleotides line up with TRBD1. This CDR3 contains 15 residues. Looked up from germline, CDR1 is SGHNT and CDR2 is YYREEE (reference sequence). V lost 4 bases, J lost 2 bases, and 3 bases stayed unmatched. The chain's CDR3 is CASSKTGGPYNEQFF. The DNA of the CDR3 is TGTGCCAGCAGCAAGACAGGGGGCCCCTACAATGAGCAGTTCTTC.

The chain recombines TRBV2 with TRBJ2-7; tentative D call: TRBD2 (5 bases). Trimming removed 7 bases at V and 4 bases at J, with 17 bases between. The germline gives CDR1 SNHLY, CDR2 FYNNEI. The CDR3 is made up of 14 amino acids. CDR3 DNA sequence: TGTGCCAGCATTCAACCGGGATCGGGGTACGAGCAGTACTTC. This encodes CASIQPGSGYEQYF.

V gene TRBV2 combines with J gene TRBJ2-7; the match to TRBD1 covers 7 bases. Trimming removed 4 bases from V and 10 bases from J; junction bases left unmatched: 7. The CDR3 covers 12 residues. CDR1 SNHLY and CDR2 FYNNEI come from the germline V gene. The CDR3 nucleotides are TGTGCCAGCAGTGGGGACAGTTTGGATCAGTACTTC. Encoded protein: CASSGDSLDQYF.

CDR3 region: CASNSGRASAEAFF. CDR3 bases: TGTGCCAGCAATTCTGGCAGGGCCTCAGCTGAAGCTTTCTTT. The rearrangement joins TRBV28 to TRBJ1-1; D possibly corresponds to TRBD1 (5 bases). The CDR3 has 14 residues. Trimming stripped 7 bases from V and 6 bases from J, with 18 bases between. CDR1 is MDHEN, CDR2 SYDVKM, per germline.

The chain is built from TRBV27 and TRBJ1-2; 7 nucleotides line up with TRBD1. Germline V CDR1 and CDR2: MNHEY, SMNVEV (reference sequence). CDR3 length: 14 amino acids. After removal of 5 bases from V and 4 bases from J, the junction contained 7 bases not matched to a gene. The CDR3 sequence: CASSTRQGPYGYTF. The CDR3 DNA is TGTGCCAGCAGTACCAGACAGGGACCCTATGGCTACACCTTC.

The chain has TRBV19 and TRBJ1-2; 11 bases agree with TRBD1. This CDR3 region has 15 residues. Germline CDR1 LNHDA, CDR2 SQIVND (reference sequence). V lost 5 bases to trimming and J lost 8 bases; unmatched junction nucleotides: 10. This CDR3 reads CASSPLPGTGGGYTF. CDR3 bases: TGTGCCAGTAGTCCCCTCCCCGGGACAGGGGGAGGCTACACCTTC. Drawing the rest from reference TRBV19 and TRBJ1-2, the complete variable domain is DGGITQSPKYLFRKEGQNVTLSCEQNLNHDAMYWYRQDPGQGLRLIYYSQIVNDFQKGDIAEGYSVSREKKESFPLTVTSAQKNPTAFYLCASSPLPGTGGGYTFGSGTRLTVV.

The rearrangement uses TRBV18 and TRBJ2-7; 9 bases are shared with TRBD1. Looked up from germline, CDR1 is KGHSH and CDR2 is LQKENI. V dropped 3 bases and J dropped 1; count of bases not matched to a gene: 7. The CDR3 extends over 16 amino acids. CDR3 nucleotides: TGTGCCAGCTCACCTCCCAGCGGGACAGGGTCCTACGAGCAGTACTTC. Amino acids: CASSPPSGTGSYEQYF.

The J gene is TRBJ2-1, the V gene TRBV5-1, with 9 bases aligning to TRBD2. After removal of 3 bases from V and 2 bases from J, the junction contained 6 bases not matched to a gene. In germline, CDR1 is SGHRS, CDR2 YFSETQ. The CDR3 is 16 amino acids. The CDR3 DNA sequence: TGCGCCAGCAGCTCCCAGAGCGGGAGGACCTACAATGAGCAGTTCTTC. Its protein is CASSSQSGRTYNEQFF.

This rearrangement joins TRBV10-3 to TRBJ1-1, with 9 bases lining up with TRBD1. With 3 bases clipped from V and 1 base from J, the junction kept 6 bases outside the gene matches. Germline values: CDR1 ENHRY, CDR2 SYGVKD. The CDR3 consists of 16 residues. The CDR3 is CAISDSGTGWNTEAFF. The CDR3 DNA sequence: TGTGCCATCAGTGATTCCGGGACAGGGTGGAACACTGAAGCTTTCTTT.

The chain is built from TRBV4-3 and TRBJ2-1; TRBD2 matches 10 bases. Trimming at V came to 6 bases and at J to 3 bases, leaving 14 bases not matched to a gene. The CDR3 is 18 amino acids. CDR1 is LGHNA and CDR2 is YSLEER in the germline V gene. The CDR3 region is CASSHSRGAGGLYNEQFF. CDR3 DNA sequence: TGCGCCAGCAGTCACTCAAGGGGAGCGGGAGGGCTCTACAATGAGCAGTTCTTC.

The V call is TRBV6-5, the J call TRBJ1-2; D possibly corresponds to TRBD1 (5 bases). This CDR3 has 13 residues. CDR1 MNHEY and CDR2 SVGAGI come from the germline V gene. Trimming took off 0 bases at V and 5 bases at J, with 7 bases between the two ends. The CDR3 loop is CASSYSRGYGYTF. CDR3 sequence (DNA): TGTGCCAGCAGTTACTCTAGGGGTTATGGCTACACCTTC.

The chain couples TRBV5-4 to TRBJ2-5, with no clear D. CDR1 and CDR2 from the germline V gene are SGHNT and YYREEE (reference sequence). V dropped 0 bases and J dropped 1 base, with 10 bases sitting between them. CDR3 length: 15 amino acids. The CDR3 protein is CASSLGVMSQETQYF. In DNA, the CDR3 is TGTGCCAGCAGCTTGGGCGTAATGTCCCAAGAGACCCAGTACTTC.

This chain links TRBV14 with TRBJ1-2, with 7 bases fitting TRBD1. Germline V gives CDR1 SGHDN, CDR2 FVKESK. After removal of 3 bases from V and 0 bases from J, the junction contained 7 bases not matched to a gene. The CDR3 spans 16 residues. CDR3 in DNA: TGTGCCAGCAGCCACAGGGACAGAAACTCTAACTATGGCTACACCTTC. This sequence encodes CASSHRDRNSNYGYTF.

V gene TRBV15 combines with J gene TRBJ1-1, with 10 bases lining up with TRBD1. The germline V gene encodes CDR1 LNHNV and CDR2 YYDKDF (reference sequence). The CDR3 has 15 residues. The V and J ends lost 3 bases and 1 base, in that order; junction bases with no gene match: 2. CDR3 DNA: TGTGCCACCAGCAGGCGGGACAGGGGGAACACTGAAGCTTTCTTT. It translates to CATSRRDRGNTEAFF. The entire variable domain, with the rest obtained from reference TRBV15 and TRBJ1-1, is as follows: DAMVIQNPRYQVTQFGKPVTLSCSQTLNHNVMYWYQQKSSQAPKLLFHYYDKDFNNEADTPDNFQSRRPNTSFCFLDIRSPGLGDTAMYLCATSRRDRGNTEAFFGQGTRLTVV.

The CDR3 loop reads CASSISGRGGYTF. The CDR3 DNA follows: TGTGCCAGCAGTATCTCAGGGCGGGGTGGCTACACCTTC. V usage is TRBV27 and J usage is TRBJ1-2, with D maybe TRBD1 (5 bases). CDR1 is MNHEY, CDR2 SMNVEV, per germline (reference sequence). Trimming left V 5 bases short and J 7 bases short, with 14 bases between. The CDR3 spans 13 residues.

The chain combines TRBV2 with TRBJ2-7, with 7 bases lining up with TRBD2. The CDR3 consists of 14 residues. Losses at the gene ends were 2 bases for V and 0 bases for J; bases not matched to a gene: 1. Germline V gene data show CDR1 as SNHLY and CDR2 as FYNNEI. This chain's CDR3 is CASSETSASYEQYF. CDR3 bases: TGTGCCAGCAGTGAAACTAGCGCCTCCTACGAGCAGTACTTC.

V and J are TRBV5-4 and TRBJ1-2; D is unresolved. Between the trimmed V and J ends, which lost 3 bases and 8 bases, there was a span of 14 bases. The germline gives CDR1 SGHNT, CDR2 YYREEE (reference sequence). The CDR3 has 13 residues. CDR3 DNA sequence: TGTGCCAGCAGCTCCCGGGTTCCAGAGGGCTACACCTTC. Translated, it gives CASSSRVPEGYTF.

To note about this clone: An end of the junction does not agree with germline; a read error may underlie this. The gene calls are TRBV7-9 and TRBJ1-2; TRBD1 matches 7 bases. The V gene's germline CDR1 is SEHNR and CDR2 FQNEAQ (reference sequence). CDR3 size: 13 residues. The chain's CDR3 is CSSSLRDSRGYTF. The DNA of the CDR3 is TGTTCCAGCAGCCTTCGGGACAGTCGAGGCTACACCTTC.

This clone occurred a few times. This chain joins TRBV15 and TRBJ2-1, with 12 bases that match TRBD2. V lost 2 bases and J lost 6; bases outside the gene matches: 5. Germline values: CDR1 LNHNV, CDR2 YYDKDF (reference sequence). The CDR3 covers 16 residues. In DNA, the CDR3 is TGTGCCACCAGCAGACCGAGACTAGCGGGAGCCAATGAGCAGTTCTTC. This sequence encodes CATSRPRLAGANEQFF.